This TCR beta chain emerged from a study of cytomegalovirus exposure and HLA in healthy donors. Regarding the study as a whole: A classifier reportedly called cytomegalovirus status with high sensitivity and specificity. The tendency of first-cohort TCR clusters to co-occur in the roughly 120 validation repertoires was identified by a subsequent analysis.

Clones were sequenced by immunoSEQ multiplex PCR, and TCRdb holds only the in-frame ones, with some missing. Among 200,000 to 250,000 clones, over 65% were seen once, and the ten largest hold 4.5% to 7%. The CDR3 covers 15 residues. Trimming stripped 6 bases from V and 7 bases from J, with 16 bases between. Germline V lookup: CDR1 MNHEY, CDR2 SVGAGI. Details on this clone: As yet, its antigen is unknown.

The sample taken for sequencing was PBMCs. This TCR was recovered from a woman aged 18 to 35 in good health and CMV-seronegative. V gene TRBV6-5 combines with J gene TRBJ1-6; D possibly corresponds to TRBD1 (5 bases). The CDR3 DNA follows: TGTGCCAGCAGCCCTGAGGGGCTGGGAAATTCACCCCTCCACTTT. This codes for CASSPEGLGNSPLHF.